Listed below are T cell receptor beta chains from one sample, sequenced in a study of early T cells in non-severe SARS-CoV-2 infection. MiXCR, applied by TCRdb to the 5' RACE reads, yields one record per CDR3 protein. This repertoire shows approximately 26,000 distinct CDR3 sequences, 4.5% to 5.5% found once; its top ten account for over 2.5%. The sample taken for sequencing was whole blood. The receptors shown here come from an adult who was a healthcare worker with PCR-confirmed SARS-CoV-2 infection or an uninfected control (not recorded which). The CDR3 runs from the conserved cysteine through the conserved F or W. Fields, in order: D gene, V gene, J gene, CDR3 protein. A D gene is named only where the DNA matches it firmly.

>TRBD1|TRBV3-1|TRBJ1-2
CASSPQGASNYGYTF
>TRBD2|TRBV11-2|TRBJ2-4
CASSLEGRGGTLNIQYF
>TRBD1|TRBV7-2|TRBJ2-7
CASSLGQGAYEQYF
>NA|TRBV7-9|TRBJ1-4
CASSSTNEKLFF
>NA|TRBV3-1|TRBJ2-3
CASSQGLPNTQYF
>NA|TRBV11-3|TRBJ2-1
CASSLAAGKQFF
>NA|TRBV27|TRBJ1-6
CASSLGTGHDNSPLHF
>TRBD1|TRBV11-2|TRBJ1-2
CASRYTGTGTSYTF
>NA|TRBV12-2|TRBJ1-5
CASRLAQKNYSNQPQHF
>NA|TRBV7-9|TRBJ1-5
CASSYGSNQPQHF
>NA|TRBV7-9|TRBJ2-1
CASSLAPAGGTYNEQFF
>TRBD2|TRBV29-1|TRBJ2-1
CSVEDGVMKTSGEHNEQFF
>TRBD1|TRBV18|TRBJ2-2
CASSQDRDTGELFF
>TRBD2|TRBV9|TRBJ2-3
CASSVGTSGTLKNTDTQYF
>NA|TRBV18|TRBJ2-7
CASSPSRSYEQYF
>NA|TRBV7-9|TRBJ1-5
CASSLWGSNQPQHF
>NA|TRBV7-9|TRBJ2-5
CASSFGVAQYF
>TRBD1|TRBV20-1|TRBJ1-1
CSARGGGGLGTEAFF
>NA|TRBV12-3/TRBV12-4|TRBJ2-6
CASSPRSTGANVLTF
>NA|TRBV11-2|TRBJ2-1
CASSLGPGREQFF
>NA|TRBV30|TRBJ2-7
CAWSVGLAPYEQYF
>TRBD1|TRBV2|TRBJ2-7
CASSEDRGNEQYF
>NA|TRBV7-9|TRBJ2-5
CASSQLRGVQETQYF
>TRBD1|TRBV20-1|TRBJ2-7
CSAGLAHRGISYEQYF
>NA|TRBV5-1|TRBJ2-3
CASSSRLAGDTQYF
>TRBD1|TRBV5-6|TRBJ2-1
CASSLPGQDYNEQFF
>NA|TRBV10-1|TRBJ1-2
CASSRDGYGYTF